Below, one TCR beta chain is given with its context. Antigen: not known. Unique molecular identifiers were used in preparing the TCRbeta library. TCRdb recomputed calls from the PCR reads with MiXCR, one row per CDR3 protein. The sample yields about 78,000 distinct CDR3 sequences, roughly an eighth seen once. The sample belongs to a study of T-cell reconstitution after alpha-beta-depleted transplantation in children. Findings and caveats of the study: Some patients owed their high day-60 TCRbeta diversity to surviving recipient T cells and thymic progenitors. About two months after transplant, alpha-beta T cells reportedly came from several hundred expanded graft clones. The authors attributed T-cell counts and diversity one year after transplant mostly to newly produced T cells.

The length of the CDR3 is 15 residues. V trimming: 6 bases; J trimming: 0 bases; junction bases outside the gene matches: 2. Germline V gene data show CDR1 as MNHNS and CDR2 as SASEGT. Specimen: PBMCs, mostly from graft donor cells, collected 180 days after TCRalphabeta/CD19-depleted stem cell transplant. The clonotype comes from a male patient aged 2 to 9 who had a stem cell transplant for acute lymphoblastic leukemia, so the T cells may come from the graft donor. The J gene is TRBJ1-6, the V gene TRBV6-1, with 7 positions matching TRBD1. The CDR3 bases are TGTGCCAGCAGGACAGGGATCTCCTATAATTCACCCCTCCACTTT. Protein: CASRTGISYNSPLHF.